These 2 T cell receptor beta chains were all obtained from the same sample, sequenced in a study of beta chain features in type 1 diabetes. Of the isolated RNA, all was reverse transcribed, and so the sequenced material was expressed TCRB transcripts. Clones were read by immunoSEQ multiplex PCR, and TCRdb kept only the in-frame ones, dropping some. The sample yields a few hundred thousand clones, 14% seen once. No cognate antigen is known for these TCRs. Study observations and caveats: Type 1 diabetes patients showed a moderate but significant shortening of TCRB CDR3s in all four CD4+ subsets.

Sequenced input: naive CD4+ T cells from blood. These receptors were taken from a man aged 30-40 years with type 1 diabetes.

This chain joins TRBV6-1 and TRBJ2-5, with D perhaps matching TRBD1 (6 bases). V was clipped by 5 bases and J by 2 bases, with 15 bases between them. CDR1 is MNHNS, CDR2 SASEGT, per germline. The CDR3 loop spans 15 amino acids. DNA for the CDR3: TGTGCCAGCAGTCCCCACACAGGGCTTCAAGAGACCCAGTACTTC. It encodes CASSPHTGLQETQYF.

This chain connects TRBV5-4 to TRBJ1-1; 8 bases line up with TRBD1. Per the germline V gene, CDR1 is SGHNT and CDR2 is YYREEE (reference sequence). Losses at the gene ends were 4 bases for V and 4 bases for J; bases not matched to a gene: 12. This CDR3 is built from 16 residues. The CDR3: CASSNRDRLYGTEAFF. The CDR3, as DNA: TGTGCCAGCAGCAACCGGGACAGGCTTTATGGCACTGAAGCTTTCTTT.